The text below deals with one TCR beta chain. This sample is part of a study of blood T cell repertoires in COVID-19. This table comes from immunoSEQ multiplex PCR, and its TCRdb copy is limited to in-frame clones, with some not included. The sample includes 200,000 to 250,000 clones, 65% to 85% of them seen just once. Per the germline V gene, CDR1 is LGHDT and CDR2 is YNNKEL (reference sequence). There are 14 residues in the CDR3. The V end lost 0 bases, the J end lost 7 bases, and 10 bases lay between the germline ends. Source material: PBMCs or T cells enriched from blood (not recorded which). The genes are TRBV3-1 (or the pseudogene TRBV3-2) and TRBJ1-5; TRBD1 might be the D (6 bases). This clonotype was sampled from a woman in her forties who had recovered from COVID-19. The CDR3, as DNA: TGTGCCAGCAGCCAAGACAGGGGCAGACAGCCCCAGCATTTT. This sequence encodes CASSQDRGRQPQHF.